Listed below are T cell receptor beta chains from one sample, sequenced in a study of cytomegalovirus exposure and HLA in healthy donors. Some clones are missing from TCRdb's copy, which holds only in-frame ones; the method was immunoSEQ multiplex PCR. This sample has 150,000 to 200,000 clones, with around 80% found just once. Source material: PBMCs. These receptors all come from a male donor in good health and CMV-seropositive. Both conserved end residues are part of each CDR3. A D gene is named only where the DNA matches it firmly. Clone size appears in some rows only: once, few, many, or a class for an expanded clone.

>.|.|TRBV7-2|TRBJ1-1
CASSILTRLRAEAFF
TGTGCCAGCAGCATTTTAACCCGCCTTCGCGCTGAAGCTTTCTTT
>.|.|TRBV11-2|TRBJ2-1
CASSLVYEQFF
TGTGCCAGCAGCTTAGTCTATGAGCAGTTCTTC
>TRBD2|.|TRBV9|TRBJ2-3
CASSMGLADSTDTQYF
TGTGCCAGCAGCATGGGACTAGCGGATTCTACAGATACGCAGTATTTT
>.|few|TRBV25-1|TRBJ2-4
CASSGTGSLNIQYF
TGTGCCAGCAGTGGAACGGGGTCCTTAAACATTCAGTACTTC
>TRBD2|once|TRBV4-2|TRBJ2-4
CASSQGSGRAVVISNIQYF
TGTGCCAGCAGCCAAGGTAGCGGGAGGGCCGTTGTAATTTCAAACATTCAGTACTTC
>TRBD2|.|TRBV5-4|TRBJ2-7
CASSSGGSASYEQYF
TGTGCCAGCAGCTCGGGCGGGAGTGCCTCCTACGAGCAGTACTTC
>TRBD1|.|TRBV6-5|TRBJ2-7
CASRRQGADEQYF
TGTGCCAGCAGAAGACAGGGGGCTGACGAGCAGTACTTC
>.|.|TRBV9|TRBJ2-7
CASSASGTPVFEQYF
TGTGCCAGCAGCGCTTCCGGGACACCGGTTTTCGAGCAGTACTTC
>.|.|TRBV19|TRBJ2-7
CASSAAAPPRHEQYF
TGTGCCAGTAGTGCCGCCGCGCCGCCTCGCCACGAGCAGTACTTC
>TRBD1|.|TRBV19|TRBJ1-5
CASSIRTGNQPQHF
TGTGCCAGTAGTATAAGGACAGGGAATCAGCCCCAGCATTTT
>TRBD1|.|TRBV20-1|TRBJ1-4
CSAAQGQKLFF
TGCAGTGCTGCACAGGGGCAGAAACTGTTTTTT
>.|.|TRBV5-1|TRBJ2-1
CASTLGSSGNEQFF
TGCGCCAGCACACTAGGCTCGAGCGGGAATGAGCAGTTCTTC
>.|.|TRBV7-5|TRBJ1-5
CVRSLRGHQPQHF
TGTGTCAGAAGCTTAAGGGGGCATCAGCCCCAGCATTTT
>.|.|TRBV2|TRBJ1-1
CASSLLDVNTEAFF
TGTGCCAGCAGCCTGCTAGACGTGAACACTGAAGCTTTCTTT
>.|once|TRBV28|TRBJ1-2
CASSLYRVLYGYTF
TGTGCCAGCAGTTTATACAGGGTCCTCTATGGCTACACCTTC
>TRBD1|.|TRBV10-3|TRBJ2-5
CAISTGQGKETQYF
TGTGCCATCAGTACCGGACAGGGGAAAGAGACCCAGTACTTC
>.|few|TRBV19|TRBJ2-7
CASIGEMIEQYF
TGTGCCAGTATAGGGGAAATGATCGAGCAGTACTTC
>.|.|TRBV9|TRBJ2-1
CASSVVETGTYNEQFF
TGTGCCAGCAGCGTAGTTGAAACCGGGACCTACAATGAGCAGTTCTTC
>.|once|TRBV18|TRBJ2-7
CASSPGQITSEQYF
TGTGCCAGCTCACCAGGACAGATAACCAGCGAGCAGTACTTC
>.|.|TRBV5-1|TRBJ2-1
CASGIERNYNEQFF
TGCGCCAGTGGAATAGAGCGGAACTACAATGAGCAGTTCTTC
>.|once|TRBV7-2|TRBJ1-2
CASSPFTGNYGYTF
TGTGCCAGCAGTCCATTCACAGGGAACTATGGCTACACCTTC
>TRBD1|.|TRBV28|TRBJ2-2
CASSPLPGQGAPGELFF
TGTGCCAGCAGCCCCCTTCCGGGACAGGGGGCTCCCGGGGAGCTGTTTTTT
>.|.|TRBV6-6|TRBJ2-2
CASSSPAGAIGELFF
TGTGCCAGCAGTTCCCCGGCAGGGGCGATCGGGGAGCTGTTTTTT
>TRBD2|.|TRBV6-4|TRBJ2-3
CASSPLTSGTGNTQYF
TGTGCCAGCAGTCCCCTGACTAGCGGGACGGGGAATACGCAGTATTTT
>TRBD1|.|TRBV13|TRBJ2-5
CASHEGAQQETQYF
TGTGCCAGCCACGAGGGGGCCCAGCAGGAGACCCAGTACTTC
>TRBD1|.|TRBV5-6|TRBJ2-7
CASSLVGQGSYEQYF
TGTGCCAGCAGCTTGGTGGGACAGGGCTCCTACGAGCAGTACTTC
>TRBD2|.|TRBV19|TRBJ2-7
CASSISAGAYEQYF
TGTGCCAGTAGTATATCAGCGGGAGCCTACGAGCAGTACTTC
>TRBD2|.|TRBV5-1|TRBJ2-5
CASIGTRGETQYF
TGCGCCAGCATCGGGACTAGGGGAGAGACCCAGTACTTC
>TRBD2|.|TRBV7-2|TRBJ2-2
CASSLTSGGAGELFF
TGTGCCAGCAGCCTGACTAGCGGGGGAGCCGGGGAGCTGTTTTTT
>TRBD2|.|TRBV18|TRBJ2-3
CASSPLSSGRRDTQYF
TGTGCCAGCTCACCACTGTCTAGCGGCAGACGGGATACGCAGTATTTT
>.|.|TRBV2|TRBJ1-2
CASSEAAGRARGGYTF
TGTGCCAGCAGTGAAGCGGCAGGCAGGGCAAGGGGTGGCTACACCTTC
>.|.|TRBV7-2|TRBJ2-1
CASSLPPGSSYNEQFF
TGTGCCAGCAGCTTACCCCCTGGGAGCTCCTACAATGAGCAGTTCTTC
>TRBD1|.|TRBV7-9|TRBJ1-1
CASIHRVTRTGENTEAFF
TGTGCCAGCATCCATCGGGTAACCAGGACAGGGGAGAACACTGAAGCTTTCTTT
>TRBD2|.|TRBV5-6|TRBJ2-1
CASSFSGRISYNEQFF
TGTGCCAGCAGCTTTAGCGGGAGGATCTCCTACAATGAGCAGTTCTTC
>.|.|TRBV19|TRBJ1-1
CASSIGPLNTEAFF
TGTGCCAGTAGTATTGGGCCTCTGAACACTGAAGCTTTCTTT
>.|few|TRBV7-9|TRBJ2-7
CASSFETSSYEQYF
TGTGCCAGCAGCTTTGAGACTAGCTCCTACGAGCAGTACTTC
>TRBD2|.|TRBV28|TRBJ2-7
CASSPGTGRASYEQYF
TGTGCCAGCAGTCCCGGGACCGGGAGGGCTTCCTACGAGCAGTACTTC
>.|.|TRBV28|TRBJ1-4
CASRDSLAEKLFF
TGTGCCAGCAGGGACAGCCTCGCTGAAAAACTGTTTTTT
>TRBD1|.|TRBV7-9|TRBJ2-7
CSSSLRPWTGQSYEQYF
TGTTCCAGCAGCTTGCGACCCTGGACAGGGCAATCCTACGAGCAGTACTTC
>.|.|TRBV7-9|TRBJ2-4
CASSLIGFKNIQYF
TGTGCCAGCAGCTTAATCGGGTTCAAAAACATTCAGTACTTC
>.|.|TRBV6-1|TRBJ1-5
CASSADPDRMAQPQHF
TGTGCCAGCAGTGCCGACCCCGACAGGATGGCTCAGCCCCAGCATTTT
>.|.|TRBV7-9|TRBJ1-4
CASQITGVNEKLFF
TGTGCCAGCCAAATTACAGGTGTTAATGAAAAACTGTTTTTT
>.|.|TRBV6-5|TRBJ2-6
CASRSPGGANVLTF
TGTGCCAGCCGGAGCCCCGGTGGGGCCAACGTCCTGACTTTC
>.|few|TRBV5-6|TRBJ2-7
CASSQMRTLSYEQYF
TGTGCCAGCAGCCAAATGCGGACATTGTCCTACGAGCAGTACTTC
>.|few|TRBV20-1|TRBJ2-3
CSATTSNTQYF
TGCAGTGCTACGACTAGTAATACGCAGTATTTT
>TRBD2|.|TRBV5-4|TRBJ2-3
CASSSVAGEVTDTQYF
TGTGCCAGCAGCTCTGTAGCGGGAGAGGTCACAGATACGCAGTATTTT
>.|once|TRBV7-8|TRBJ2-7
CASRSTRVSSSYEQYF
TGTGCCAGCAGATCAACTCGGGTTTCGAGCTCCTACGAGCAGTACTTC
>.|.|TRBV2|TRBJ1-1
CASSPTGSNTEAFF
TGTGCCAGCAGTCCGACGGGAAGCAACACTGAAGCTTTCTTT
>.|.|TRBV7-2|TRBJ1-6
CASSPRDGDSPLHF
TGTGCCAGCAGCCCGCGGGACGGCGATTCACCCCTCCACTTT
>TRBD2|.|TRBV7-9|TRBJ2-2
CSSSFPGLAVTANTGELFF
TGTTCCAGCAGCTTCCCGGGACTAGCGGTTACCGCGAACACCGGGGAGCTGTTTTTT
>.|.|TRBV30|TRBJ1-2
CAWSVGAQAYYGYTF
TGTGCCTGGAGTGTTGGGGCACAGGCGTACTATGGCTACACCTTC